These 6 T cell receptor beta chains came from one sample sequenced in a study of blood T cell repertoires in COVID-19. The table came from immunoSEQ multiplex PCR; TCRdb's copy has only in-frame clones and leaves some out. The sample includes 200,000 to 300,000 clones, approximately 91% of them seen just once. Input material: peripheral blood. The receptors were gathered from a person aged 18-35 years with COVID-19, enrolled during active disease.

The J gene is TRBJ1-2, the V gene TRBV6-6, with 10 bases that match TRBD1. The CDR3 length is 15 residues. Per germline, CDR1 MNHNY and CDR2 SVGAGI (reference sequence). V gave up 0 bases and J gave up 7 bases; unmatched junction bases: 5. The CDR3 nucleotides are TGTGCCAGCAGTTACTCGGGGACAGGGGTGGCTGGCTACACCTTC. Translation gives CASSYSGTGVAGYTF.

J is TRBJ1-5 and V is TRBV18; weak D call: TRBD1 (5 bases). Trimming pared 3 bases from V and 2 bases from J, leaving 8 bases between. This CDR3 has 14 residues. Germline V CDR1 and CDR2: KGHSH, LQKENI. The CDR3 DNA reads TGTGCCAGCTCACCTACGGGGGGCAATCAGCCCCAGCATTTT. Translation: CASSPTGGNQPQHF.

The V gene is TRBV13, the J gene TRBJ1-1; D is undetermined. This CDR3 has 14 residues. Germline CDR1 reads PRHDT; CDR2 reads FYEKMQ (reference sequence). V was trimmed by 5 bases and J by 4 bases, leaving 14 bases between them. CDR3 nucleotides: TGTGCCAGCAGCCCTAACGCCGGGAGCACTGAAGCTTTCTTT. It translates to CASSPNAGSTEAFF.

The chain uses TRBV4-1 and TRBJ1-1; TRBD1 aligns across 8 bases. CDR1 is MGHRA and CDR2 is YSYEKL in the germline V gene. CDR3 length: 14 residues. The V gene end was trimmed by 2 bases and the J gene end by 13 bases; junction bases not matched to a gene: 12. The CDR3 nucleotides are TGCGCCAGCAGCCAACCCCAGGGGGCGCCGGTCGGTTTCTTT. Translation gives CASSQPQGAPVGFF.

The chain carries TRBV9 and TRBJ2-3; 8 bases are a match to TRBD2. The germline V gene has CDR1 SGDLS and CDR2 YYNGEE. This CDR3 region has 15 residues. V shed 1 base, J shed 4 bases, and the junction held 5 bases outside the gene matches. For the CDR3, the DNA is TGTGCCAGCAGCGTAAGCGGGAGCGTAGCAGATACGCAGTATTTT. Protein product: CASSVSGSVADTQYF.

The CDR3 nucleotides are TGTGCCTGGAGCGGGACATTGGGAAACACCATATATTTT. Protein: CAWSGTLGNTIYF. The rearrangement links TRBV30 to TRBJ1-3; D is possibly TRBD1 (6 bases). Germline CDR1 reads GTSNPN; CDR2 reads SVGIG (reference sequence). The CDR3 runs to 13 residues. Trimming removed 3 bases from V and 4 bases from J, with 10 bases in between.